One and the same sample provided the 27 T cell receptor beta chains below, sequenced in a study of blood T cell repertoires in COVID-19. The method was immunoSEQ multiplex PCR; TCRdb's version includes in-frame clones alone and lacks a portion of them. The data hold approximately 200,000 clones, with around 85% observed a single time. Source material: PBMCs or T cells enriched from blood (not recorded which). The receptors derive from a man in his forties or fifties who had recovered from COVID-19.

This chain uses TRBV27 with TRBJ2-7; possible D gene TRBD1, 6 bases. V was cut by 3 bases and J by 3 bases, with 12 bases left in between. The CDR3 sequence is 14 residues long. Germline V CDR1 and CDR2: MNHEY, SMNVEV (reference sequence). CDR3 sequence: CASSFTGHNYEQYF. The CDR3 region has the DNA TGTGCCAGCAGTTTCACGGGACACAACTACGAGCAGTACTTC.

The chain carries TRBV11-2 and TRBJ2-5; 8 positions match TRBD1. After removal of 5 bases from V and 4 bases from J, the junction contained 6 bases not matched to a gene. CDR1 and CDR2 from the germline V gene are SGHAT and FQNNGV. The CDR3 is 14 residues long. This CDR3 reads CASSGDRGGETQYF. CDR3 in DNA: TGTGCCAGCAGCGGAGACAGGGGAGGAGAGACCCAGTACTTC.

The rearrangement links TRBV4-3 to TRBJ2-5, with 11 nucleotides matching TRBD2. Per germline, CDR1 LGHNA and CDR2 YSLEER. The CDR3 sequence is 18 residues long. V lost 2 bases to trimming and J lost 0 bases; unmatched junction nucleotides: 8. The CDR3 DNA follows: TGCGCCAGCAGCCAAAGTTTAGCGGGAGGGGGGAACCAAGAGACCCAGTACTTC. Protein sequence: CASSQSLAGGGNQETQYF.

CDR3 amino acids: CASSPPLLATNTGELFF. CDR3 coding DNA: TGCGCCAGCAGCCCCCCGCTACTAGCGACAAACACCGGGGAGCTGTTTTTT. The chain has TRBV5-1 and TRBJ2-2; 7 nucleotides match TRBD2. Unmatched junction bases numbered 11, after V lost 4 bases and J lost 2 bases. The CDR3 loop spans 17 amino acids. CDR1 and CDR2 (germline): SGHRS, YFSETQ.

This clone was seen only once. The chain employs TRBV27 and TRBJ1-2; D gene uncertain. V was clipped by 3 bases and J by 1 base, with 9 bases between them. This CDR3 is 14 amino acids long. Germline lookup yields CDR1 MNHEY and CDR2 SMNVEV (reference sequence). The CDR3 protein is CASSFAGINYGYTF. In nucleotides, the CDR3 is TGTGCCAGCAGTTTCGCGGGGATTAACTATGGCTACACCTTC.

The rearrangement uses TRBV18 and TRBJ1-3; D might be TRBD1 (5 bases). The CDR3 sequence is 17 residues long. V lost 2 bases, J lost 0 bases, and 14 bases lay in between. The germline CDR1 and CDR2 sequences are KGHSH and LQKENI. The CDR3 spells CASSPVPGRASGNTIYF. CDR3 sequence (DNA): TGTGCCAGCTCACCAGTCCCAGGGAGGGCCTCTGGAAACACCATATATTTT.

The V and J genes are TRBV4-1 and TRBJ1-4; 9 bases fit TRBD1. The CDR3 sequence is 15 residues long. The V gene's germline CDR1 is MGHRA and CDR2 YSYEKL. V lost 4 bases, J lost 12 bases, and 12 bases stayed unmatched. CDR3 sequence reads: CASSPYRGRRSELFF. DNA for the CDR3: TGCGCCAGCAGCCCCTACAGGGGGCGACGTAGCGAACTGTTTTTT.

The chain joins TRBV6-1 to TRBJ2-1; 11 nucleotides align to TRBD2. The CDR3 is 16 residues long. V was clipped by 4 bases and J by 7 bases; unmatched bases: 9. Per the germline V gene, CDR1 is MNHNS and CDR2 is SASEGT. In DNA form, the CDR3 reads TGTGCCAGCAGTGCCACGGGACTAGCGGCCCTAAATGAGCAGTTCTTC. Residues: CASSATGLAALNEQFF.

This rearrangement joins TRBV9 to TRBJ1-5; D gene unclear. V gave up 4 bases and J gave up 3 bases, with 17 bases separating them. This CDR3 comprises 16 residues. Germline CDR1 and CDR2: SGDLS and YYNGEE. The CDR3: CASSPGMGGTNQPQHF. DNA for the CDR3: TGTGCCAGCAGCCCCGGGATGGGCGGTACCAATCAGCCCCAGCATTTT. The variable domain in full, completed from reference TRBV9 and TRBJ1-5, reads DSGVTQTPKHLITATGQRVTLRCSPRSGDLSVYWYQQSLDQGLQFLIQYYNGEERAKGNILERFSAQQFPDLHSELNLSSLELGDSALYFCASSPGMGGTNQPQHFGDGTRLSIL.

The rearrangement links TRBV14 to TRBJ2-6, with D uncertain. V lost 1 base and J lost 2, with 6 bases in between. This CDR3 has 15 amino acids. Germline V lookup: CDR1 SGHDN, CDR2 FVKESK. For the CDR3, the DNA is TGTGCCAGCAGCCAAGGAGGAACTGGGGCCAACGTCCTGACTTTC. Translating gives CASSQGGTGANVLTF. The full variable domain, rest sourced from reference TRBV14 and TRBJ2-6, is EAGVTQFPSHSVIEKGQTVTLRCDPISGHDNLYWYRRVMGKEIKFLLHFVKESKQDESGMPNNRFLAERTGGTYSTLKVQPAELEDSGVYFCASSQGGTGANVLTFGAGSRLTVL.

This rearrangement joins TRBV7-2 to TRBJ2-1; D is perhaps TRBD2 (5 bases). CDR3 length equals 15 residues. V was pared by 5 bases and J by 6 bases, with 17 bases between. Germline values: CDR1 SGHTA, CDR2 FQGNSA. The CDR3 DNA reads TGTGCCAGCAGCCTAAGCGGCACCTCGCTCAATGAGCAGTTCTTC. As protein: CASSLSGTSLNEQFF.

The chain carries TRBV5-1 and TRBJ2-2, with D possibly TRBD2 on 5 matching bases. CDR3 size: 16 residues. V shed 2 bases and J shed 0 bases, with 11 bases lying between them. Looked up from germline, CDR1 is SGHRS and CDR2 is YFSETQ. CDR3 region: CASSFIASPNTGELFF. In nucleotides, the CDR3 is TGCGCCAGCAGCTTTATAGCGAGTCCGAACACCGGGGAGCTGTTTTTT.

This clone was observed a single time. This chain joins TRBV4-2 and TRBJ1-1; 9 bases are shared with TRBD1. V lost 4 bases to trimming and J lost 2 bases; unmatched junction nucleotides: 5. This CDR3 spans 15 amino acids. Germline V CDR1 and CDR2: LGHNA, YNFKEQ. The CDR3 loop reads CASSLGDRANTEAFF. The CDR3 DNA sequence: TGTGCCAGCAGCCTAGGGGACAGGGCCAACACTGAAGCTTTCTTT.

V and J are TRBV7-2 and TRBJ2-7; the D gene is possibly TRBD2 (6 bases). V dropped 5 bases and J dropped 2 bases, with 13 bases sitting between them. The CDR3 contains 14 residues. Germline CDR1 SGHTA, CDR2 FQGNSA. The CDR3 spells CASSVRLGPYEQYF. The CDR3 region has the DNA TGTGCCAGCAGCGTCAGACTAGGCCCCTACGAGCAGTACTTC.

The chain couples TRBV24-1 to TRBJ2-3; D uncertain. V lost 5 bases and J 3 bases, leaving 14 bases between the germline ends. The CDR3 is 15 amino acids. CDR1 and CDR2 (germline): KGHDR, SFDVKD. The CDR3, as DNA: TGTGCCACCAGTGTTCGACAAAGCACAACAGATACGCAGTATTTT. Protein sequence: CATSVRQSTTDTQYF.

The V call is TRBV19, the J call TRBJ2-1; 9 bases are shared with TRBD2. CDR1 is LNHDA and CDR2 is SQIVND in the germline V gene (reference sequence). Trimming took 5 bases from V and 4 from J; bases not matched to a gene: 9. The CDR3 extends over 16 amino acids. The CDR3 is CASSPSLAGSYNEQFF. The CDR3 DNA is TGTGCCAGTAGTCCCAGTCTAGCGGGAAGTTACAATGAGCAGTTCTTC.

The V call is TRBV7-2, the J call TRBJ1-2; D is uncertain. V was cut by 1 base and J by 12 bases, with 15 bases left in between. This CDR3 has 13 amino acids. CDR1 and CDR2 (germline): SGHTA, FQGNSA. The CDR3 DNA reads as TGTGCCAGCAGCTTAGACGGATTAACTATTAACACCTTC. Its translation is CASSLDGLTINTF. The whole variable domain, remainder taken from reference TRBV7-2 and TRBJ1-2, is GAGVSQSPSNKVTEKGKDVELRCDPISGHTALYWYRQSLGQGLEFLIYFQGNSAPDKSGLPSDRFSAERTGGSVSTLTIQRTQQEDSAVYLCASSLDGLTINTFGSGTRLTVV.

In this sample, this clone turned up once. The J gene is TRBJ1-3, the V gene TRBV25-1, with D possibly TRBD1 on 6 matching bases. CDR1 is MGHDK, CDR2 SYGVNS, per germline. The CDR3 length is 14 residues. V was cut by 7 bases and J by 0 bases, with 10 bases left in between. The CDR3: CASKGQRSGNTIYF. CDR3 nucleotide sequence: TGTGCCAGCAAGGGACAACGCTCTGGAAACACCATATATTTT.

The rearrangement joins TRBV24-1 to TRBJ2-2; 13 nucleotides line up with TRBD2. Unmatched junction bases numbered 12, after V lost 3 bases and J lost 3 bases. The CDR3 is made up of 20 amino acids. Germline V gene sequence: CDR1 KGHDR, CDR2 SFDVKD. This chain's CDR3 is CATSDRGTSGNIRDTGELFF. The CDR3 DNA is TGTGCCACCAGTGATCGCGGGACTAGCGGGAATATTCGGGACACCGGGGAGCTGTTTTTT.

The gene calls are TRBV7-2 and TRBJ1-6; a possible D gene is TRBD1 (6 bases). CDR1 and CDR2 (germline): SGHTA, FQGNSA. This CDR3 region has 17 residues. The V end lost 4 bases, the J end lost 0 bases, and 13 bases lay between the germline ends. CDR3 region: CASSSGQPNSYNSPLHF. For the CDR3, the DNA is TGTGCCAGCAGCTCAGGACAGCCCAACTCCTATAATTCACCCCTCCACTTT.

The chain recombines TRBV28 with TRBJ1-2, with a weak D call TRBD1 (6 bases). The CDR3 runs 15 residues. Germline CDR1 and CDR2: MDHEN and SYDVKM. V was clipped by 4 bases and J by 5 bases, with 17 bases between them. The CDR3 spells CASSSTGSGVYGYTF. As DNA, the CDR3 is TGTGCCAGCAGTTCGACAGGTAGTGGGGTTTATGGCTACACCTTC.

This sequence joins TRBV7-2 and TRBJ1-4; D is unclear. The CDR3 runs 13 residues. CDR1 and CDR2 (germline): SGHTA, FQGNSA. The V gene lost 5 bases and the J gene lost 4 bases, with 8 bases spanning the gap. The CDR3 region is CASSNRYNEKLFF. The DNA for the CDR3 is TGTGCCAGCAGCAACCGGTATAATGAAAAACTGTTTTTT.

The CDR3 loop is CASSFAPREQFF. CDR3 nucleotide sequence: TGTGCCAGCAGTTTTGCGCCACGGGAGCAGTTCTTC. The chain couples TRBV12-3 or TRBV12-4 to TRBJ2-1; D gene ambiguous. V lost 3 bases to trimming and J lost 10 bases, with 10 bases between them. The length of the CDR3 is 12 residues.

This CDR3 reads CASSNLGQSSYNEQFF. The CDR3 region has the DNA TGTGCCAGCAGCAACCTTGGGCAGAGCTCCTACAATGAGCAGTTCTTC. V is TRBV21-1 and J is TRBJ2-1; whether TRBD1, the table's D call, matches the DNA was not checked. TRBV21-1 is tagged as a pseudogene. This CDR3 contains 16 residues.

V gene TRBV7-9 combines with J gene TRBJ1-1; D gene ambiguous. Per the germline V gene, CDR1 is SEHNR and CDR2 is FQNEAQ (reference sequence). V shed 5 bases and J shed 3 bases, with 10 bases lying between them. This CDR3 comprises 13 residues. The CDR3 DNA is TGTGCCAGCAGCCGGACTGGGGACACTGAAGCTTTCTTT. It yields the protein CASSRTGDTEAFF.

This chain connects TRBV3-1 (or the pseudogene TRBV3-2) to TRBJ1-5, with unresolved D. From germline, CDR1 is LGHDT and CDR2 YNNKEL (reference sequence). The CDR3 runs 15 residues. V was cut by 0 bases and J by 3 bases, with 9 bases left in between. CDR3 sequence reads: CASSQDRGVNQPQHF. The CDR3 DNA follows: TGTGCCAGCAGCCAAGATCGGGGAGTCAATCAGCCCCAGCATTTT.

The J gene is TRBJ1-2, the V gene TRBV5-6, with a weak D call TRBD1 (5 bases). This CDR3 has 13 amino acids. V lost 4 bases, J lost 4 bases, and 11 bases lay in between. Per the germline V gene, CDR1 is SGHDT and CDR2 is YYEEEE. Here the CDR3 reads CASSPGSGYGYTF. The CDR3 DNA is TGTGCCAGCAGCCCAGGGTCGGGCTATGGCTACACCTTC. The whole variable domain, remainder taken from reference TRBV5-6 and TRBJ1-2, is DAGVTQSPTHLIKTRGQQVTLRCSPKSGHDTVSWYQQALGQGPQFIFQYYEEEERQRGNFPDRFSGHQFPNYSSELNVNALLLGDSALYLCASSPGSGYGYTFGSGTRLTVV.